This T cell receptor beta chain was sequenced in a study of blood T cell repertoires in COVID-19. As for the study in general: The samples span acute and convalescent COVID-19 from the United States, Italy and Spain. PBMCs, B-cell-depleted T cells, or T cells were the source of the cDNA or gDNA that made up the material.

V was pared by 5 bases and J by 0 bases, with 3 bases of the junction left unmatched. The germline CDR1 and CDR2 sequences are MDHEN and SYDVKM. CDR3 length: 14 amino acids. The data were produced by immunoSEQ multiplex PCR, yet TCRdb's version contains in-frame clones alone and is incomplete. The sample lists 360,000 or so clones, 90% occurring once. V gene TRBV28 combines with J gene TRBJ1-1; 7 bases map to TRBD1. This clonotype originated in a man between 18 and 35 years old with active or convalescent COVID-19. The sequencing input was peripheral blood. CDR3 loop: CASSETGMNTEAFF. DNA for the CDR3: TGTGCCAGCAGTGAGACAGGGATGAACACTGAAGCTTTCTTT.